This paragraph covers one TCR beta chain sequence. Its antigen is still unknown. Measured with immunoSEQ multiplex PCR; TCRdb has only the in-frame clones, and not every one. The data contain a few million clones, roughly 93% of them seen just once; the ten biggest clones take up about 0.39%. The study separated CD4+ cells into CD45RA+ naive and CD45RA-negative memory subsets. This record belongs to a study of shared clonotypes between healthy human individuals. The CDR3 has 15 residues. With V trimmed by 4 bases and J by 6 bases, 9 bases remained unmatched. Germline-derived CDR1 and CDR2 are SGHNT and YYREEE (reference sequence). Broader study findings: The genetic and exposure-history diversity represented was limited by few donors.

Input material: naive CD4+ T cells from PBMCs. Subset reported: CD45RA+ positively selected. The TCR comes from a man younger than 35 in good health. Some clones in this sample may be carry-over from other donors' samples. This chain links TRBV5-4 with TRBJ1-2; 10 bases match TRBD1. The CDR3 DNA sequence: TGTGCCAGCAGCCTCTTCACCGGGACAGGGGATGGCTACACCTTC. This codes for CASSLFTGTGDGYTF.